One T cell receptor (beta chain) is described in this entry. Its antigen target is currently unknown. No base-level quality is on record; no much larger clone is a single base apart. The entry originates in a study of early stage breast cancer tumors (dated 2017 in TCRdb). Broadly, across the study: Of the roughly 15 invasive breast tumors, approximately 11 were found to be estrogen receptor-positive, progesterone receptor-positive and HER2-negative. A total of about 2.9 million templates, representing 1,097,674 unique clonotypes, were detected across all samples. Most of the 12 ER+/PR+/HER2- tumors were invasive ductal carcinomas, while the other four were invasive lobular carcinomas. On average, each sample got around 10-fold read coverage.

The study at large found these results: Repertoires from blood resembled normal breast more closely than tumor, and using blood as a reference for each tissue separated tumor from normal in 14 of 16 patients. Tumors showed approximately 2.4-fold higher T cell density and higher clonality than adjacent normal breast tissue. Enriched TCRB sequences shared across patients were mostly commonly generated sequences, unlikely to play an important role in the tumor microenvironment. Chain pairing and functional markers such as CD4, CD8 and FOXP3 were not captured by bulk genomic DNA sequencing of unsorted cells. Analysis by tumor subtype was prevented by the small cohort size.

V loses 0 bases of germline sequence and J loses 9 bases, and the interval between the two ends is 6 bases. The CDR3 goes from the cysteine to the phenylalanine over 13 residues. Kept here is only the CDR3 DNA, which spans 39 bases and is read in frame from base 1. The germline V gene supplies CDR1 LGHNA and CDR2 YSLEER. The study profiled bulk TCR beta-chain repertoires in matched peripheral blood, tumor and adjacent normal breast tissue taken from approximately 15 patients with early-stage breast cancer. Before surgery, 5-10 mL of whole blood was collected into EDTA tubes and then processed within 2 hours. Ficoll-Paque centrifugation in SepMate-50 tubes was used to isolate peripheral blood mononuclear cells. For storage in liquid nitrogen, PBMCs were cryopreserved as aliquots of about 1.9 to 4 million cells in roughly 90% FBS with roughly 10% DMSO. Genomic DNA was extracted with the Qiagen AllPrep DNA/RNA Mini kit.

Each sample was amplified in two independent genomic DNA replicates, using about 0.45 ug for blood and approximately 1.6 ug for tumor or normal breast. Following the manufacturer's instructions, the ImmunoSeq Intro kit was used to carry out TCRB sequencing on genomic DNA. Multiplex PCR ran roughly 34 cycles with proprietary primers and spike-in control sequences for absolute quantification. Single-end 150-bp reads were used to sequence an 87-bp fragment covering the CDR3 and the flanking V and J genes. Seven samples, with two replicates for each sample, were multiplexed per lane of an Illumina MiSeq using version 3.0 chemistry. In the source study's methods: The vendor's proprietary pipeline processed the raw data and merged both replicates into a single result for each sample. Productive rearrangements sharing the V-gene family, CDR3 amino acid sequence and J-gene segment were defined as clonotypes. Clonality was computed as 1 minus the normalized Shannon entropy (Pielou evenness) of TCRB abundances. T cell density was estimated as total templates divided by the number of input cells, with the number of input cells inferred from the DNA input amount. Recon was used with default parameters to estimate total repertoire diversity and clonality. A clonotype was considered tumor-enriched if its abundance in tumor exceeded 0.1% and was at least 32-fold higher than its abundance in normal breast. The immuneACCESS repertoire file appears here via TCRdb, limited to in-frame rearrangements. These files lack a portion of the clones; in checked studies, under half of the deficit traces to unresolved V genes, and the cause of the others is not known. The V and J calls and the clone size are those of that table, but D and trimming were determined from the DNA. This sample lists roughly 56,000 clones; 60% to 85% were detected once. Roughly 3.4% of the sample lies in the top ten.

The sample comprised blood. The TCR sequence derives from a person in their thirties with breast cancer. The rearranged segments are TRBV4-3 and TRBJ1-6; the D segment cannot be called with confidence. The nucleotides are TGCGCCAGCAGCCAAGAAGACGGTTCACCCCTCCACTTT. Translated, it reads CASSQEDGSPLHF.